Shown below are 22 T cell receptor beta chains from a single sample sequenced in a study of early T cells in non-severe SARS-CoV-2 infection. TCRdb re-called the 5' RACE reads through MiXCR, storing one row per CDR3 protein. The table records about 77,000 distinct CDR3 sequences, over 9% of them present only once. The source material was whole blood. The origin of the receptors is an adult who was a healthcare worker with PCR-confirmed SARS-CoV-2 infection or an uninfected control (not recorded which).

The genes are TRBV6-5 and TRBJ2-1; 7 positions agree with TRBD1. The CDR3 is made up of 13 amino acids. With V trimmed by 6 bases and J by 4 bases, 3 bases remained unmatched. Germline values: CDR1 MNHEY, CDR2 SVGAGI. DNA for the CDR3: TGTGCCAGCAGCCCGACAGGGTACAATGAGCAGTTCTTC. Encoded protein: CASSPTGYNEQFF.

CDR3 DNA: TGTGCCAGCAGTGTGGCCTCCCGCGGGGAAGATGGCTACACCTTC. It translates to CASSVASRGEDGYTF. The chain is built from TRBV6-1 and TRBJ1-2; unclear D gene. Germline CDR1 and CDR2: MNHNS and SASEGT. V shed 4 bases and J shed 6 bases, with 18 bases lying between them. This CDR3 region has 15 residues.

At least ten counts were recorded for this clonotype. This sequence joins TRBV7-2 and TRBJ2-7; possible D gene TRBD1, 6 bases. The CDR3 is 13 amino acids. Trimming removed 1 base from V and 7 bases from J, with 11 bases in between. Germline values: CDR1 SGHTA, CDR2 FQGNSA. The CDR3 region is CASSLGGRGEQYF. CDR3 nucleotide sequence: TGTGCCAGCAGCTTAGGGGGGCGAGGGGAGCAGTACTTC.

The table lists this clonotype with many counts. The genes are TRBV19 and TRBJ2-1; TRBD2 matches at 7 bases. Germline trimming cut 1 base from V and 8 bases from J; bases unmatched to any gene: 11. CDR3 length equals 16 residues. Germline CDR1 LNHDA, CDR2 SQIVND (reference sequence). CDR3 nucleotides: TGTGCCAGTAGTATAGTTCGAGGGAGGGTCGTCGATGAGCAGTTCTTC. This sequence encodes CASSIVRGRVVDEQFF. The full variable domain, in which reference TRBV19 and TRBJ2-1 provide the parts outside the CDR3, is DGGITQSPKYLFRKEGQNVTLSCEQNLNHDAMYWYRQDPGQGLRLIYYSQIVNDFQKGDIAEGYSVSREKKESFPLTVTSAQKNPTAFYLCASSIVRGRVVDEQFFGPGTRLTVL.

This clonotype was counted ten times or more. CDR3 DNA sequence: TGTGCCAGTAGTAACTCCTTGGGGAATAACTATGGCTACACCTTC. It encodes CASSNSLGNNYGYTF. This rearrangement joins TRBV19 to TRBJ1-2, with D unresolved. The V gene's germline CDR1 is LNHDA and CDR2 SQIVND (reference sequence). The CDR3 sequence is 15 residues long. Between the trimmed V and J ends, which lost 4 bases and 1 base, there was a span of 13 bases.

This clonotype was counted between two and nine times. This chain connects TRBV2 to TRBJ2-5; 10 nucleotides agree with TRBD2. There are 18 residues in the CDR3. Germline CDR1 SNHLY, CDR2 FYNNEI. V lost 3 bases, J lost 2 bases, and 12 bases stayed unmatched. The CDR3 spells CASSDTSGTSLQQETQYF. The CDR3 DNA reads TGTGCCAGCAGTGACACTAGCGGGACATCCCTTCAACAAGAGACCCAGTACTTC.

This clonotype has a count of ten or more. The chain has TRBV30 and TRBJ2-4, with TRBD1 matching 8 bases. V lost 3 bases and J lost 0; bases outside the gene matches: 4. CDR3 length: 15 amino acids. Germline V gives CDR1 GTSNPN, CDR2 SVGIG (reference sequence). CDR3 region: CAWRGQEVAKNIQYF. CDR3 nucleotides: TGTGCCTGGAGGGGACAGGAGGTAGCCAAAAACATTCAGTACTTC. The full variable domain, rest sourced from reference TRBV30 and TRBJ2-4, is SQTIHQWPATLVQPVGSPLSLECTVEGTSNPNLYWYRQAAGRGLQLLFYSVGIGQISSEVPQNLSASRPQDRQFILSSKKLLLSDSGFYLCAWRGQEVAKNIQYFGAGTRLSVL.

The table lists this clonotype with many counts. This chain joins TRBV30 and TRBJ2-2; perhaps TRBD1 as D (6 bases). Trimming removed 7 bases at V and 2 bases at J, with 17 bases between. CDR1 and CDR2 from the germline V gene are GTSNPN and SVGIG (reference sequence). The CDR3 contains 15 residues. The CDR3 DNA sequence: TGTGCCTATAACCGGGACACATTAAACACCGGGGAGCTGTTTTTT. Its translation is CAYNRDTLNTGELFF.

This sequence joins TRBV19 and TRBJ2-7; D is possibly TRBD2 (6 bases). V dropped 1 base and J dropped 8 bases, with 9 bases sitting between them. The CDR3 has 12 amino acids. Germline CDR1 reads LNHDA; CDR2 reads SQIVND (reference sequence). This chain's CDR3 is CASSIAGEKQYF. In nucleotides, the CDR3 is TGTGCCAGTAGTATAGCGGGAGAGAAGCAGTACTTC.

This clonotype was found a few times. V gene TRBV9 combines with J gene TRBJ2-3; 10 bases match TRBD2. CDR1 is SGDLS, CDR2 YYNGEE, per germline. Trimming removed 2 bases from V and 5 bases from J; junction bases left unmatched: 5. CDR3 length equals 15 residues. The CDR3 sequence: CASSVSGRLGDTQYF. The CDR3 coding sequence is TGTGCCAGCAGCGTTAGCGGGAGGTTGGGAGATACGCAGTATTTT.

This chain links TRBV4-1 with TRBJ2-3; unclear D gene. The CDR3 is 13 amino acids. The V end was cut by 1 base, the J end by 10 bases, with 12 bases between. CDR1 is MGHRA, CDR2 YSYEKL, per germline. The CDR3, as DNA: TGCGCCAGCAGCCAAGGGGAAAGCACTCCGCAGTATTTT. Translation: CASSQGESTPQYF.

The chain is built from TRBV28 and TRBJ2-6; 10 nucleotides agree with TRBD2. Trimming took 6 bases from V and 0 from J; bases not matched to a gene: 8. CDR1 MDHEN and CDR2 SYDVKM come from the germline V gene. The CDR3 is made up of 18 amino acids. The CDR3 nucleotides are TGTGCCAGCAGCACGGGGCTAGCGGGAGACTCTGGGGCCAACGTCCTGACTTTC. Its protein is CASSTGLAGDSGANVLTF.

In this sample, this clonotype is medium-sized. The rearrangement links TRBV28 to TRBJ2-2; 7 bases are a match to TRBD2. The ends lost 5 bases at V and 6 bases at J; junction bases unmatched: 9. This CDR3 contains 15 residues. Germline lookup yields CDR1 MDHEN and CDR2 SYDVKM. CDR3 sequence (DNA): TGTGCCAGCAGTCTAAGTGGCGGGAGTTCCGGGGAGCTGTTTTTT. Encoded protein: CASSLSGGSSGELFF.

The chain recombines TRBV6-6 with TRBJ2-4, with no clear D. Between the trimmed V and J ends, which lost 3 bases and 3 bases, there was a span of 15 bases. The germline V gene encodes CDR1 MNHNY and CDR2 SVGAGI (reference sequence). The CDR3 contains 16 residues. The CDR3 DNA follows: TGTGCCAGCAGTTATGCACCTGGAATAGTCAAAAACATTCAGTACTTC. Protein product: CASSYAPGIVKNIQYF.

This clonotype was seen a few times. The chain joins TRBV5-1 to TRBJ2-5, with 7 bases matching TRBD2. V dropped 5 bases and J dropped 2; count of bases not matched to a gene: 12. CDR3 length: 16 residues. Germline V gene lookup returns CDR1 SGHRS and CDR2 YFSETQ. The CDR3 is CASRISSAGEQETQYF. CDR3 nucleotide sequence: TGCGCCAGCAGAATCAGTTCGGCGGGAGAGCAAGAGACCCAGTACTTC.

The chain joins TRBV24-1 to TRBJ2-1; maybe TRBD2 (7 bases). V was trimmed by 7 bases and J by 2 bases, leaving 14 bases between them. Germline lookup yields CDR1 KGHDR and CDR2 SFDVKD. The CDR3 is made up of 15 amino acids. This CDR3 reads CATRGSGTTYNEQFF. Written as DNA, the CDR3 is TGTGCCACCAGGGGCAGCGGGACAACCTACAATGAGCAGTTCTTC.

The chain's CDR3 is CSASGTSERLRNYEQYF. In nucleotides, the CDR3 is TGCAGTGCTAGCGGGACTAGCGAAAGACTAAGAAACTACGAGCAGTACTTC. The genes are TRBV20-1 and TRBJ2-7; 10 bases agree with TRBD2. In germline, CDR1 is DFQATT, CDR2 SNEGSKA (reference sequence). The length of the CDR3 is 17 residues. V gave up 3 bases and J gave up 3 bases; unmatched junction bases: 14.

This clonotype was counted many times. This chain uses TRBV2 with TRBJ1-6; 9 nucleotides agree with TRBD1. The CDR3 is made up of 16 amino acids. Per the germline V gene, CDR1 is SNHLY and CDR2 is FYNNEI. Trimming took 0 bases from V and 7 from J; bases not matched to a gene: 4. In DNA form, the CDR3 reads TGTGCCAGCAGTGAAGCCGGACAGGGGCGCAATTCACCCCTCCACTTT. Amino acid sequence: CASSEAGQGRNSPLHF. The full variable domain, rest sourced from reference TRBV2 and TRBJ1-6, is EPEVTQTPSHQVTQMGQEVILRCVPISNHLYFYWYRQILGQKVEFLVSFYNNEISEKSEIFDDQFSVERPDGSNFTLKIRSTKLEDSAMYFCASSEAGQGRNSPLHFGNGTRLTVT.

This clonotype appeared a few times. The chain is built from TRBV20-1 and TRBJ2-2, with TRBD2 identical over 13 bases. The V gene end was trimmed by 3 bases and the J gene end by 2 bases; junction bases not matched to a gene: 3. CDR1 is DFQATT and CDR2 is SNEGSKA in the germline V gene (reference sequence). The CDR3 contains 16 residues. The CDR3, as DNA: TGCAGTGCTAGCTCGGGACTAGCGGGAAACACCGGGGAGCTGTTTTTT. It is translated as CSASSGLAGNTGELFF.

This clonotype has only a few counts. The DNA is omitted, as the CDR3 cannot be located on it reliably, and the CDR3 follows TCRdb's listing. This chain's CDR3 is CSVSKWNAYFGPEKYF. The genes are TRBV20-1 and TRBJ2-4; the table's D gene call, TRBD2, was not cross checked with the DNA. The CDR3 length equals 16 residues, ends included. In germline, CDR1 is DFQATT, CDR2 SNEGSKA (reference sequence).

The chain uses TRBV28 and TRBJ1-6; D is undetermined. Trimming stripped 6 bases from V and 8 bases from J, with 11 bases between. The CDR3 runs 13 residues. Germline CDR1 reads MDHEN; CDR2 reads SYDVKM. The CDR3 DNA is TGTGCCAGCAGCCCTCTGGTATATTCACCCCTCCACTTT. Its protein product is CASSPLVYSPLHF.

This clonotype has ten or more counts. This rearrangement joins TRBV29-1 to TRBJ1-2, with D possibly being TRBD1 (6 bases). The V gene lost 8 bases and the J gene lost 7 bases, with 23 bases spanning the gap. The CDR3 is made up of 14 amino acids. Germline lookup yields CDR1 SQVTM and CDR2 ANQGSEA. In DNA form, the CDR3 reads TGCAGCCCCGGAATGGCAGGGGACGCCTGTGGCTACACCTTC. This translates into CSPGMAGDACGYTF. The whole variable domain, filled in from reference TRBV29-1 and TRBJ1-2, reads SAVISQKPSRDICQRGTSLTIQCQVDSQVTMMFWYRQQPGQSLTLIATANQGSEATYESGFVIDKFPISRPNLTFSTLTVSNMSPEDSSIYLCSPGMAGDACGYTFGSGTRLTVV.